Below are 10 T cell receptor beta chains sequenced from a single sample in a study of T cell responses to AZD1222 COVID-19 vaccine (dated by TCRdb to the early 2020s). Library preparation used the immunoSEQ multiplex PCR assay. In its TCRdb copy, this immuneACCESS table keeps in-frame sequences only and misses some clones. Where compared with another copy, unresolved V genes explain less than half of these, and the others have no known cause. The sample data list about 92,000 clones, and just over 90% of these were observed just once. The ten most abundant clones make up about 20% of the sample. The time point label here, explained by the study, means: baseline before first vaccination. The specimen comprised peripheral blood, sampled on day 0 of AZD1222 vaccination. These receptors originate from an adult in good health.

The rearrangement uses TRBV4-1 and TRBJ1-4, with 8 nucleotides matching TRBD1. The V segment lost 4 bases and the J segment 4 bases; nucleotides outside the gene matches: 5. In germline, CDR1 is MGHRA, CDR2 YSYEKL. This CDR3 comprises 15 residues. The CDR3 DNA is TGCGCCAGCAGCCCGGAGGACAGGGATAATGAAAAACTGTTTTTT. This translates into CASSPEDRDNEKLFF.

This sequence joins TRBV7-9 and TRBJ1-1, with D perhaps matching TRBD1 (5 bases). The germline CDR1 and CDR2 sequences are SEHNR and FQNEAQ (reference sequence). V was pared by 5 bases and J by 4 bases, with 20 bases between. CDR3 length: 16 residues. This chain's CDR3 is CASSTNGRVAGTEAFF. The CDR3 DNA sequence: TGTGCCAGCAGCACAAATGGCAGGGTGGCGGGCACTGAAGCTTTCTTT. Full variable domain (missing parts from reference TRBV7-9 and TRBJ1-1): DTGVSQNPRHKITKRGQNVTFRCDPISEHNRLYWYRQTLGQGPEFLTYFQNEAQLEKSRLLSDRFSAERPKGSFSTLEIQRTEQGDSAMYLCASSTNGRVAGTEAFFGQGTRLTVV.

The rearrangement joins TRBV5-8 to TRBJ2-7; 7 bases agree with TRBD1. This CDR3 spans 16 amino acids. The ends lost 2 bases at V and 3 bases at J; junction bases unmatched: 11. Per germline, CDR1 SGHTS and CDR2 YDEGEE. The CDR3 spells CASSFGLIGTDYEQYF. The CDR3 DNA reads TGTGCCAGCAGCTTCGGGTTAATTGGGACAGACTACGAGCAGTACTTC.

CDR3 nucleotides: TGTGCCAGCAGCTTTGGGACAGGGTTCGAAAAACTGTTTTTT. Protein product: CASSFGTGFEKLFF. The chain carries TRBV5-5 and TRBJ1-4; 9 nucleotides agree with TRBD1. This CDR3 has 14 residues. Trimming took 2 bases from V and 8 from J; bases not matched to a gene: 4. Germline V gene data show CDR1 as SGHKS and CDR2 as YYEKEE (reference sequence).

Regarding this clone: One junction end does not reproduce the germline sequence, and a read error may be involved. The rearrangement links TRBV18 to TRBJ1-1; perhaps TRBD1 as D (6 bases). Germline CDR1 and CDR2: KGHSH and LQKENI. This CDR3 has 13 amino acids. CDR3 loop: CASSPQGLAEAFF. The CDR3 coding sequence is TGTGCCAGCTCGCCACAGGGCCTCGCTGAAGCTTTCTTT.

The chain couples TRBV19 to TRBJ1-5, with D possibly TRBD1 on 6 matching bases. CDR1 LNHDA and CDR2 SQIVND come from the germline V gene (reference sequence). Trimming cost V 7 bases and J 2 bases, with 18 bases left between them. The CDR3 loop spans 16 amino acids. This CDR3 is CASNLGGGGGNQPQHF. The CDR3 bases are TGTGCCAGTAATCTAGGGGGGGGCGGAGGCAATCAGCCCCAGCATTTT.

V is TRBV6-4 and J is TRBJ2-6; no clear D gene. This CDR3 region has 14 residues. V was cut by 2 bases and J by 2 bases, with 4 bases left in between. Germline loops: CDR1 MRHNA, CDR2 SNTAGT. The chain's CDR3 is CASSDGPGANVLTF. The DNA for the CDR3 is TGTGCCAGCAGTGACGGCCCTGGGGCCAACGTCCTGACTTTC.

The chain joins TRBV6-1 to TRBJ1-2, with D hard to call. V shed 3 bases and J shed 1 base, with 6 bases lying between them. The V gene's germline CDR1 is MNHNS and CDR2 SASEGT. This CDR3 spans 13 amino acids. The CDR3 sequence: CASSEADNYGYTF. The CDR3 region has the DNA TGTGCCAGCAGTGAGGCGGATAACTATGGCTACACCTTC.

The CDR3 region has the DNA TGTGCCAGCAGTTACAAAGGGTGGAGGACTGAAGCTTTCTTT. Translating it yields CASSYKGWRTEAFF. This chain connects TRBV6-5 to TRBJ1-1, with unresolved D. V lost 2 bases and J lost 5, with 12 bases in between. The CDR3 runs 14 residues. Germline loops: CDR1 MNHEY, CDR2 SVGAGI.

This clone has a handful of counts. The genes are TRBV28 and TRBJ1-4; no definite D call. V dropped 3 bases and J dropped 6 bases, with 11 bases sitting between them. This CDR3 is 14 amino acids long. Germline V gives CDR1 MDHEN, CDR2 SYDVKM. CDR3 nucleotides: TGTGCCAGCAGTTTTGTACAGTCAGATGAAAAACTGTTTTTT. Amino acids: CASSFVQSDEKLFF.